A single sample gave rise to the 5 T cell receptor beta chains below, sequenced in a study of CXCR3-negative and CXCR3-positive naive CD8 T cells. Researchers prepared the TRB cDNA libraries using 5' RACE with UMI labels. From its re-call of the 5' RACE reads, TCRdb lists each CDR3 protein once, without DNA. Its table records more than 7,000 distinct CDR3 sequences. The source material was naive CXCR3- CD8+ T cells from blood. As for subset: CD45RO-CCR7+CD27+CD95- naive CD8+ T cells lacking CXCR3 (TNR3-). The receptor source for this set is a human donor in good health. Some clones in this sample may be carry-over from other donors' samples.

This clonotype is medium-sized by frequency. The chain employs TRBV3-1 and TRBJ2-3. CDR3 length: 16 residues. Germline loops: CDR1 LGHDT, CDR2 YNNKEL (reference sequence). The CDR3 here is CASSQDPPEYTDTQYF.

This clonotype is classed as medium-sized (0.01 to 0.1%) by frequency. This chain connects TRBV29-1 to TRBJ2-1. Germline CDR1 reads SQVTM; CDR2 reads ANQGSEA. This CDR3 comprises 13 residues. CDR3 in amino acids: CSVAGATYNEQFF.

CDR3 amino acids: CSVAGQTREDEQYF. The rearrangement uses TRBV29-1 and TRBJ2-7; TCRdb's assignment of TRBD1 cannot be checked, as there is no DNA. The CDR3 loop spans 14 amino acids. Germline V CDR1 and CDR2: SQVTM, ANQGSEA.

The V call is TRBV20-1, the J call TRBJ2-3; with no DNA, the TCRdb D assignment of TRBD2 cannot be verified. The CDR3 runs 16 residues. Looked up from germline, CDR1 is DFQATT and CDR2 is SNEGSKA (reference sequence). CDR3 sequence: CSAPGLAGEELDTQYF.

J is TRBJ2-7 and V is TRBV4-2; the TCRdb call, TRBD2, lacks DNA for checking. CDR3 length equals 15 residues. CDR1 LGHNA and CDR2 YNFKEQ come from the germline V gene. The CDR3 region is CASSQGASGSREQYF.